The rows below give T cell receptor beta chains drawn from one sample of a study of blood T cells in healthy people across ages. MiXCR, run by TCRdb on the 5' RACE reads, gives a single entry per CDR3 protein. Found here are around 1.1 million distinct CDR3 sequences, around two fifths of them singletons; the top ten hold approximately 14%. The sequencing input was blood. Receptor source: a man aged 18 to 30 in good health. Each CDR3 is given with its conserved first and last residue. A D gene is named only where the DNA matches it firmly. A row's size may be missing; if present it is once, few, many or a size class.

TRBJ2-3 TRBD1 NA 17 TRBV7-6 TGTGCCAGCAGCTTAGCCCGGGACAGGCCAAGCACAGATACGCAGTATTTT CASSLARDRPSTDTQYF
TRBJ2-5 NA NA 16 TRBV27 TGTGCCAGCAGTTTCCTTCCTTCTAGGTACCAAGAGACCCAGTACTTC CASSFLPSRYQETQYF
TRBJ2-3 TRBD1 many 15 TRBV4-1 TGCGCCAGCAGCACCAGGGGGTCTAGCACAGATACGCAGTATTTT CASSTRGSSTDTQYF
TRBJ1-2 TRBD1 NA 14 TRBV5-1 TGCGCCAGCAGCTTGGGGGACAGGGATAATGGCTACACCTTC CASSLGDRDNGYTF
TRBJ2-7 NA once 13 TRBV7-2 TGTGCCAGCAGCCCCTGGGGCGACTACGAGCAGTACTTC CASSPWGDYEQYF
TRBJ1-2 TRBD1 few 16 TRBV6-2/TRBV6-3 TGTGCCAGCAGAGCAACCGGGACAGGGAGCGCCGGTGGCTACACCTTC CASRATGTGSAGGYTF
TRBJ2-3 NA few 15 TRBV30 TGTGCCTGGAATAGCGGTCTAGCTAGCACAGATACGCAGTATTTT CAWNSGLASTDTQYF
TRBJ2-7 NA NA 17 TRBV4-1 TGCGCCAGCAGCCAAGATCCCGCGGTGGTCGGCTACAATGAGCAGTACTTC CASSQDPAVVGYNEQYF
TRBJ1-4 NA few 14 TRBV2 TGTGCCAGCAGTGAGACCGGGGTCGGTGAAAAACTGTTTTTT CASSETGVGEKLFF
TRBJ2-5 NA NA 13 TRBV11-2 TGTGCCAGCAGCCGCCCGGGGTTAGAGACCCAGTACTTC CASSRPGLETQYF
TRBJ1-1 NA NA 12 TRBV29-1 TGCAGCGTCCTCGGGGGCCACACTGAAGCTTTCTTT CSVLGGHTEAFF
TRBJ2-1 NA NA 16 TRBV4-3 TGCGCCAGCAGCCAAGAAGGGCGGAATTCCTACAATGAGCAGTTCTTC CASSQEGRNSYNEQFF
TRBJ1-5 TRBD1 few 14 TRBV7-2 TGTGCCAGCAGCGCCCGACAGGGGACACAGCCCCAGCATTTT CASSARQGTQPQHF
TRBJ2-5 NA few 14 TRBV4-3 TGCGCCAGCAGCCAAGATGTTAGCGGAGAGACCCAGTACTTC CASSQDVSGETQYF
TRBJ2-1 NA NA 14 TRBV20-1 TGCAATGCTAGAGACCGGGGGAAGTACAATGAGCAGTTCTTC CNARDRGKYNEQFF
TRBJ1-1 NA NA 13 TRBV5-4 TGTGCCAGCAGCTTTATGCCACGGCCTGAAGCTTTCTTT CASSFMPRPEAFF
TRBJ2-1 NA NA 14 TRBV7-2 TGTGCCAGCAGCCCCGACGACAACTACAATGAGCAGTTCTTC CASSPDDNYNEQFF
TRBJ1-5 NA NA 14 TRBV5-1 TGCGCCAGCAGCCCCGGACAGCCCGGTCAGCCCCAGCATTTT CASSPGQPGQPQHF
TRBJ1-2 TRBD1 NA 14 TRBV6-5 TGTGCCAGCAGTACAGGGGGCGTGGGTTATGGCTACACCTTC CASSTGGVGYGYTF
TRBJ2-1 TRBD1 NA 16 TRBV18 TGTGCCAGCTCACCATCAACCAGACAGGGTTCTTGGGAGCAGTTCTTC CASSPSTRQGSWEQFF
TRBJ1-5 NA NA 14 TRBV4-3 TGCGCCAGCAGCCAAGGGTGGGGTAATCAGCCCCAGCATTTT CASSQGWGNQPQHF
TRBJ2-7 NA NA 18 TRBV4-3 TGCGCCAGCAGCCAAGCATTGCCAGGGGCGAACTTTCCCTACGAGCAGTACTTC CASSQALPGANFPYEQYF
TRBJ2-1 TRBD2 NA 14 TRBV12-3/TRBV12-4 TGTGCCAGCAGTTCACCGGGACTAGGGTATGAGCAGTTCTTC CASSSPGLGYEQFF
TRBJ1-2 NA NA 13 TRBV12-3/TRBV12-4 TGCGCCAGCAGATCCGTAAGGGGCTCTGGCTACACCTTC CASRSVRGSGYTF
TRBJ1-5 NA NA 15 TRBV4-2 TGTGCCAGCAGCTCCCGGGGAGACGAAGATCAGCCCCAGCATTTT CASSSRGDEDQPQHF
TRBJ1-5 NA NA 16 TRBV9 TGTGCCAGCAGCGTAGGGCTGGCGGCCAGCAATCAGCCCCAGCATTTT CASSVGLAASNQPQHF
TRBJ1-1 NA NA 14 TRBV9 TGTGCCAGCAGCGTAGCCCTCCGGGGCACTGAAGCTTTCTTT CASSVALRGTEAFF
TRBJ2-3 NA few 18 TRBV4-3 TGCGCCAGCAGCCAAGATCTAGTGGGCGTGGGAAGGGCAGATACGCAGTATTTT CASSQDLVGVGRADTQYF
TRBJ2-1 TRBD1 few 13 TRBV20-1 TGCAGTGCTAGAGATTTCCGACAGGGGGCGAAGTTCTTC CSARDFRQGAKFF
TRBJ1-2 NA NA 15 TRBV6-1 TGTGCCAGCAGTGAAGAGGCCAGAAACAACTATGGCTACACCTTC CASSEEARNNYGYTF
TRBJ2-7 NA few 15 TRBV7-2 TGTGCCAGCAGCTTAGTTGGGACAGCGGGCTACGAGCAGTACTTC CASSLVGTAGYEQYF
TRBJ1-1 NA NA 13 TRBV11-2 TGTGCCAGCAGCTTAGGGGGCGAGTTTGAAGCTTTCTTT CASSLGGEFEAFF
TRBJ2-3 TRBD1 NA 15 TRBV6-5 TGTGCCAGCAGCACTACAGGGGGCCGCGCAGATACGCAGTATTTT CASSTTGGRADTQYF
TRBJ2-1 TRBD1 few 16 TRBV6-6 TGTGCCAGCAGTTACACGGCCGGGACAGGGAACAATGAGCAGTTCTTC CASSYTAGTGNNEQFF
TRBJ2-7 NA few 14 TRBV7-9 TGTGCCAGCAGCTTAGAGAACAGGGCCCACGAGCAGTACTTC CASSLENRAHEQYF
TRBJ2-3 NA NA 16 TRBV5-1 TGCGCCAGCAGCTTGGTGACAGAGGGGAGCACAGATACGCAGTATTTT CASSLVTEGSTDTQYF
TRBJ2-3 NA few 14 TRBV7-3 TGTGCCAGCAGCTCCTGGACAGCCACAGATACGCAGTATTTT CASSSWTATDTQYF
TRBJ1-5 NA NA 15 TRBV4-1 TGCGCCAGCAGTGGGGAAGACAGTAGCAATCAGCCCCAGCATTTT CASSGEDSSNQPQHF
TRBJ1-2 TRBD1 NA 14 TRBV10-3 TGTGTCATCAGTGACGCGACAGGGGACTATGGCTACACCTTC CVISDATGDYGYTF
TRBJ2-1 NA few 14 TRBV20-1 TGCAGTGCTAGTACGGGGACGGCCTACAATGAGCAGTTCTTC CSASTGTAYNEQFF